The 18 T cell receptor beta chains presented below share a single source sample, sequenced in a study of post-analysis software for immune sequencing data. General study findings and limits: About 5 TRBV segments, including TRBV5-6, TRBV5-1 and TRBV20-1, were more frequent in patients than controls.

Sequencing libraries made from TCR beta cDNA carried unique molecular identifiers. TCRdb ran MiXCR on the PCR reads and lists one entry per CDR3 protein. The sample lists 450,000 to 650,000 distinct CDR3 sequences; roughly 40% were seen once. These receptors lack a known antigen. Material for sequencing was blood. Receptors were obtained from a girl aged 5-17 years with multiple sclerosis.

This clonotype was detected only a few times. The chain links TRBV12-3 or TRBV12-4 to TRBJ2-1; TRBD1 matches 9 bases. The length of the CDR3 is 14 residues. Unmatched junction bases numbered 9, after V lost 8 bases and J lost 7 bases. The CDR3, as DNA: TGTGCCAGCGGCGAGGGACAGGGAATAAATGAGCAGTTCTTC. Residues: CASGEGQGINEQFF.

This clonotype was seen only a few times. The rearrangement uses TRBV20-1 and TRBJ2-5; 8 positions match TRBD1. The J segment lost 4 bases and the V segment lost 4 bases, leaving 14 bases of the junction unmatched. The CDR3 runs 16 residues. Germline V CDR1 and CDR2: DFQATT, SNEGSKA (reference sequence). Written as DNA, the CDR3 is TGCAGTGCTAAGGCAATCGCAACAGGGGGAGGAGAGACCCAGTACTTC. This sequence encodes CSAKAIATGGGETQYF.

The rearrangement links TRBV3-1 to TRBJ1-4; D is unresolved. V was pared by 4 bases and J by 1 base, with 13 bases between. The CDR3 totals 16 residues. CDR1 and CDR2 (germline): LGHDT, YNNKEL (reference sequence). This CDR3 reads CASSLRSRETNEKLFF. The CDR3, as DNA: TGTGCCAGCAGCCTTCGAAGTCGGGAAACTAATGAAAAACTGTTTTTT.

Written as DNA, the CDR3 is TGCAGCGTTGTGACAGGGGGTACGCGCTACACCTTC. This encodes CSVVTGGTRYTF. This chain joins TRBV29-1 and TRBJ1-2; 9 positions agree with TRBD1. The CDR3 totals 12 residues. V trimming: 4 bases; J trimming: 9 bases; junction bases outside the gene matches: 6. The germline V gene encodes CDR1 SQVTM and CDR2 ANQGSEA. The full variable domain, its missing parts supplied by reference TRBV29-1 and TRBJ1-2, is SAVISQKPSRDICQRGTSLTIQCQVDSQVTMMFWYRQQPGQSLTLIATANQGSEATYESGFVIDKFPISRPNLTFSTLTVSNMSPEDSSIYLCSVVTGGTRYTFGSGTRLTVV.

The chain carries TRBV9 and TRBJ1-2; no clear D. The germline CDR1 and CDR2 sequences are SGDLS and YYNGEE. The CDR3 is 15 residues long. Trimming removed 3 bases from V and 0 bases from J, with 12 bases in between. CDR3 in amino acids: CASSADGIANYGYTF. The CDR3 coding sequence is TGTGCCAGCAGCGCCGACGGGATAGCTAACTATGGCTACACCTTC.

This sequence joins TRBV25-1 and TRBJ1-1; no clear D. V was trimmed by 7 bases and J by 5 bases, leaving 14 bases between them. CDR3 size: 13 residues. Per germline, CDR1 MGHDK and CDR2 SYGVNS. CDR3 in amino acids: CASTEGGQTEAFF. The CDR3 coding sequence is TGTGCCAGCACCGAGGGCGGGCAAACTGAAGCTTTCTTT.

The V and J genes are TRBV29-1 and TRBJ2-7, with no clear D. From germline, CDR1 is SQVTM and CDR2 ANQGSEA. V was shortened by 4 bases and J by 0 bases, with 16 bases between the two germline ends. CDR3 size: 15 residues. CDR3: CSVGDKFPNSYEQYF. CDR3 nucleotide sequence: TGCAGCGTTGGCGACAAGTTCCCCAACTCCTACGAGCAGTACTTC.

The chain recombines TRBV10-3 with TRBJ2-5; 9 positions match TRBD2. The CDR3 extends over 15 amino acids. The V segment lost 5 bases and the J segment 0 bases; nucleotides outside the gene matches: 4. The germline gives CDR1 ENHRY, CDR2 SYGVKD. The DNA for the CDR3 is TGTGCCATCAGTCCTTCTAGCGGGGACCAAGAGACCCAGTACTTC. Protein product: CAISPSSGDQETQYF.

This clonotype was observed a few times. The J gene is TRBJ1-2, the V gene TRBV24-1; 7 bases are shared with TRBD1. This CDR3 spans 14 amino acids. V lost 2 bases and J lost 6; bases outside the gene matches: 5. Germline V lookup: CDR1 KGHDR, CDR2 SFDVKD. CDR3 residues: CATSDWRQGNGYTF. The DNA for the CDR3 is TGTGCCACCAGTGATTGGAGACAGGGAAATGGCTACACCTTC.

This clonotype was counted a few times. J is TRBJ1-1 and V is TRBV20-1, with TRBD1 identical over 9 bases. V trimming: 2 bases; J trimming: 6 bases; junction bases outside the gene matches: 4. Germline lookup yields CDR1 DFQATT and CDR2 SNEGSKA (reference sequence). CDR3 size: 13 residues. CDR3 bases: TGCAGTGCTAGACCCACAGGGGGCCCTGAAGCTTTCTTT. Protein product: CSARPTGGPEAFF.

The chain joins TRBV12-3 or TRBV12-4 to TRBJ2-6, with 8 bases identical to TRBD1. The CDR3 length is 18 residues. The ends lost 8 bases at V and 4 bases at J; junction bases unmatched: 16. CDR3 amino acids: CASRRGQGAWSGANVLTF. CDR3 DNA: TGTGCCAGCCGCAGGGGTCAGGGGGCATGGTCAGGGGCCAACGTCCTGACTTTC.

This clonotype was counted only a few times. The chain recombines TRBV6-1 with TRBJ2-7; TRBD2 might be the D (6 bases). Germline V gene sequence: CDR1 MNHNS, CDR2 SASEGT. The ends were cut back, 1 base at V and 4 bases at J, with 17 bases in the middle. The CDR3 contains 16 residues. The CDR3 reads CASSEEAGKGGYEQYF. The CDR3 DNA is TGTGCCAGCAGTGAAGAGGCAGGGAAGGGAGGATACGAGCAGTACTTC.

A few counts support this clonotype. The chain employs TRBV10-3 and TRBJ2-1, with TRBD2 identical over 13 bases. J gave up 9 bases and V 3 bases, and 5 bases lay outside the gene matches. Per germline, CDR1 ENHRY and CDR2 SYGVKD. CDR3 length equals 15 residues. CDR3 sequence reads: CAISDQTSGRREQFF. CDR3 DNA sequence: TGTGCCATCAGTGACCAGACTAGCGGGAGGCGTGAGCAGTTCTTC.

A few counts support this clonotype. The chain has TRBV5-1 and TRBJ2-4; 10 positions match TRBD1. CDR1 is SGHRS and CDR2 is YFSETQ in the germline V gene. Trimming removed 4 bases from V and 15 bases from J; junction bases left unmatched: 10. This CDR3 spans 13 amino acids. The CDR3 is CASSAEQTGGWYF. CDR3 coding DNA: TGCGCCAGCAGCGCAGAGCAGACAGGGGGCTGGTACTTC.

This clonotype is a singleton in its sample. This sequence joins TRBV3-1 and TRBJ2-3, with 7 nucleotides matching TRBD2. With V trimmed by 0 bases and J by 5 bases, 17 bases remained unmatched. The CDR3 length is 19 residues. Per germline, CDR1 LGHDT and CDR2 YNNKEL (reference sequence). The CDR3 DNA reads TGTGCCAGCAGCCAAGATTGGGCTAGCGGCACCCAGAACGGAGATACGCAGTATTTT. Its protein is CASSQDWASGTQNGDTQYF.

This clonotype came up a few times. The V call is TRBV29-1, the J call TRBJ2-7; D tentatively fits TRBD1 or TRBD2 (5 bases each). CDR1 is SQVTM, CDR2 ANQGSEA, per germline. The CDR3 runs 13 residues. Trimming stripped 6 bases from V and 3 bases from J, with 15 bases between. This CDR3 is CSVRDGADYEQYF. CDR3 bases: TGCAGCGTACGGGACGGAGCCGACTACGAGCAGTACTTC.

The chain joins TRBV12-3 or TRBV12-4 to TRBJ1-2; possibly TRBD1 for D (6 bases). Trimming took off 6 bases at V and 0 bases at J, with 8 bases between the two ends. This CDR3 comprises 13 residues. CDR3 protein: CASRPGANYGYTF. The CDR3 nucleotides read TGTGCCAGCAGACCAGGGGCTAACTATGGCTACACCTTC.

V gene TRBV10-3 combines with J gene TRBJ1-1, with unresolved D. Germline CDR1 is ENHRY and CDR2 is SYGVKD. The CDR3 contains 11 residues. The V end lost 3 bases, the J end lost 5 bases, and 4 bases lay between the germline ends. This CDR3 reads CAISEDTEAFF. The CDR3 DNA is TGTGCCATCAGTGAAGATACTGAAGCTTTCTTT.